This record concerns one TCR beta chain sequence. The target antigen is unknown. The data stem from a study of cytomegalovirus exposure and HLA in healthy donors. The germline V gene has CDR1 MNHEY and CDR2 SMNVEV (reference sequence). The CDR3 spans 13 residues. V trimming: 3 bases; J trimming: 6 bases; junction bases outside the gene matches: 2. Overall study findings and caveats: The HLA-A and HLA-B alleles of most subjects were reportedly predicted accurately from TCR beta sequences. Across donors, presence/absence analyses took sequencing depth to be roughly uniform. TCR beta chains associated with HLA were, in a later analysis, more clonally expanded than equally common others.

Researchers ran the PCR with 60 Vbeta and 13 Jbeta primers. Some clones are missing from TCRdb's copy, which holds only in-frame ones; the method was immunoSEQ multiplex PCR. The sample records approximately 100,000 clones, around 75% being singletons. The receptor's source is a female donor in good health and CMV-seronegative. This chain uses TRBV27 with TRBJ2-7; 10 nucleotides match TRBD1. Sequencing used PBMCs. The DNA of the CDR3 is TGTGCCAGCAGTTTCGGACAGGGGGGCGAGCAGTACTTC. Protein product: CASSFGQGGEQYF.